The 4 T cell receptor beta chains below all came from one sample that was sequenced in a study of post-analysis software for immune sequencing data. Notes on the study in general: There were about five TRBV segments more frequent in patients than controls, and TRBV5-6, TRBV5-1 and TRBV20-1 were among them.

No antigen is known for these receptors. Each TCR beta cDNA library carried unique molecular identifiers. A single record per CDR3 protein comes from TCRdb applying MiXCR to the PCR reads. Among roughly 400,000 distinct CDR3 sequences listed, less than 40% were seen once. The sample taken for sequencing was blood. The receptors originated from a girl aged 2-10 years with multiple sclerosis.

The count of this clonotype is one. This CDR3 is CSVVKGSSGNDEQYF. In nucleotides, the CDR3 is TGCAGCGTTGTGAAGGGATCTAGCGGGAACGACGAGCAGTACTTC. The V call is TRBV29-1, the J call TRBJ2-7; 9 nucleotides match TRBD2. The V and J ends lost 4 bases and 5 bases, in that order; junction bases with no gene match: 12. Germline V gives CDR1 SQVTM, CDR2 ANQGSEA. The CDR3 sequence is 15 residues long.

Only a few counts were recorded for this clonotype. The chain is built from TRBV6-5 and TRBJ1-2, with 7 bases that match TRBD1. The CDR3 runs 18 residues. V shed 4 bases, J shed 0 bases, and the junction held 14 bases outside the gene matches. Per the germline V gene, CDR1 is MNHEY and CDR2 is SVGAGI. The CDR3 DNA sequence: TGTGCCAGCAGTTTTACTACCTTGGGGACAGCGCCTAACTATGGCTACACCTTC. This translates into CASSFTTLGTAPNYGYTF.

Note on this clonotype: Sequence at one end of the junction differs from germline and may be a read error. The V gene is TRBV5-1, the J gene TRBJ2-2; the D gene could be TRBD1 or TRBD2 (5 bases each). Germline values: CDR1 SGHRS, CDR2 YFSETQ. This CDR3 is built from 16 residues. The CDR3 DNA is TGCGCCAGCAGCTTGTTGGGACCAGGGAACGCCGGGGAGCTGTTTTTT. It codes for CASSLLGPGNAGELFF. Complete variable domain (other parts from reference TRBV5-1 and TRBJ2-2): KAGVTQTPRYLIKTRGQQVTLSCSPISGHRSVSWYQQTPGQGLQFLFEYFSETQRNKGNFPGRFSGRQFSNSRSEMNVSTLELGDSALYLCASSLLGPGNAGELFFGEGSRLTVL.

V gene TRBV28 combines with J gene TRBJ2-1; D remains ambiguous. The germline gives CDR1 MDHEN, CDR2 SYDVKM. Trimming pared 3 bases from V and 5 bases from J, leaving 11 bases between. This CDR3 has 14 residues. The CDR3 region is CASSFKTYDNEQFF. CDR3 sequence (DNA): TGTGCCAGCAGTTTTAAGACGTACGACAATGAGCAGTTCTTC. Drawing the rest from reference TRBV28 and TRBJ2-1, the complete variable domain is DVKVTQSSRYLVKRTGEKVFLECVQDMDHENMFWYRQDPGLGLRLIYFSYDVKMKEKGDIPEGYSVSREKKERFSLILESASTNQTSMYLCASSFKTYDNEQFFGPGTRLTVL.